This T cell receptor (beta chain) was sequenced during a study of graft-versus-host responses after intestinal transplantation. Overall study: Among the recipients, all got anti-thymocyte globulin induction and then tacrolimus and steroids for roughly three years. Findings of the study overall: Declining HvG levels early post-transplant were linked to peak circulating GvH clone levels.

Clones were sequenced by immunoSEQ multiplex PCR, and TCRdb holds only the in-frame ones, with some missing. The sample records 60,000 to 80,000 clones, roughly 91% being singletons. Trimming removed 5 bases from V and 8 bases from J; junction bases left unmatched: 2. Per the germline V gene, CDR1 is MNHEY and CDR2 is SMNVEV (reference sequence). The CDR3 runs 13 residues. As to this clone: As yet, its antigen is unknown.

V gene TRBV27 combines with J gene TRBJ1-6, with TRBD1 matching over 8 bases. The clonotype originates from a human donor who received an intestinal transplant. The specimen was unstimulated CD8+ T cells sorted from spleen or lymph node cells, collected before intestinal transplant. CDR3 sequence: CASSNRGYSPLHF. The DNA of the CDR3 is TGTGCCAGCAGTAACAGGGGGTATTCACCCCTCCACTTT.